This entry lists 16 T cell receptor beta chains sequenced from one sample in a study of blood T cell repertoires in COVID-19. Sequencing used immunoSEQ multiplex PCR; TCRdb keeps in-frame clones, though not all of them. The data hold tens of thousands of clones, with 84% observed a single time. Sequencing used peripheral blood. These receptors originate from a man aged 35 to 55 with acute or convalescent COVID-19.

This clone was seen more than once but under ten times. The CDR3 sequence: CASSQGEGDSFYGYTF. CDR3 bases: TGCGCCAGCAGCCAAGGGGAGGGGGATTCATTTTATGGCTACACCTTC. The rearrangement uses TRBV4-1 and TRBJ1-2, with D maybe TRBD1 (6 bases). The germline V gene encodes CDR1 MGHRA and CDR2 YSYEKL. Trimming shortened V by 1 base and J by 5 bases, and 17 bases separated the two germline ends. The CDR3 runs to 16 residues.

This chain connects TRBV29-1 to TRBJ1-1; 7 positions match TRBD1. Germline V gene data show CDR1 as SQVTM and CDR2 as ANQGSEA. The CDR3 runs 13 residues. The V and J ends lost 3 bases and 6 bases, in that order; junction bases with no gene match: 7. The CDR3 region has the DNA TGCAGCGTTGACGTGACAGGGAGCCCTGAAGCTTTCTTT. Encoded protein: CSVDVTGSPEAFF.

This chain connects TRBV10-3 to TRBJ1-1; D might be TRBD1 (5 bases). V lost 2 bases, J lost 7 bases, and 11 bases lay in between. The CDR3 contains 13 residues. Germline CDR1 is ENHRY and CDR2 is SYGVKD. The CDR3 is CAISEGAAGEAFF. In DNA, the CDR3 is TGTGCCATCAGTGAGGGGGCCGCTGGTGAAGCTTTCTTT.

The chain is built from TRBV7-3 and TRBJ1-6, with D possibly TRBD1 on 6 matching bases. V lost 4 bases and J lost 9, with 16 bases in between. The CDR3 extends over 15 amino acids. Germline V lookup: CDR1 SGHTA, CDR2 FQGTGA. For the CDR3, the DNA is TGTGCCAGCAGCTCCGACAGGCAGCCCGGTTCACCCCTCCACTTT. The encoded protein is CASSSDRQPGSPLHF.

This clone has more than one count but fewer than ten. The chain recombines TRBV5-6 with TRBJ1-1; D gene uncertain. This CDR3 comprises 14 residues. V was cut by 0 bases and J by 6 bases, with 12 bases left in between. Germline CDR1 and CDR2: SGHDT and YYEEEE. For the CDR3, the DNA is TGTGCCAGCAGCTTGGGTCGGGGAACGTCTGAAGCTTTCTTT. Its protein is CASSLGRGTSEAFF.

This clone was picked up a small number of times. The rearrangement links TRBV7-8 to TRBJ2-6; tentatively, D is TRBD1 (5 bases). Germline V CDR1 and CDR2: SGHVS, FQNEAQ. This CDR3 is 15 amino acids long. The ends were cut back, 1 base at V and 4 bases at J, with 8 bases in the middle. The DNA of the CDR3 is TGTGCCAGCAGCTTAGAGGGGTTGGGGGCCAACGTCCTGACTTTC. Translated: CASSLEGLGANVLTF.

The chain is built from TRBV9 and TRBJ2-1; weak D call: TRBD2 (6 bases). V lost 0 bases and J 8 bases, leaving 12 bases between the germline ends. The CDR3 contains 14 residues. Germline V gene lookup returns CDR1 SGDLS and CDR2 YYNGEE. CDR3 nucleotides: TGTGCCAGCAGCGTAGGGTCCGGGAGCTATGAGCAGTTCTTC. As protein: CASSVGSGSYEQFF.

This clone appeared once. V usage is TRBV6-5 and J usage is TRBJ2-3, with a possible D match to TRBD2 (7 bases). Germline V gene data show CDR1 as MNHEY and CDR2 as SVGAGI. This CDR3 contains 15 residues. Deletions cut 5 bases from V and 7 bases from J, with 19 bases between. In DNA, the CDR3 is TGTGCCAGCAGTACATCGGGGGGCCGAACTTATACGCAGTATTTT. This gives the protein CASSTSGGRTYTQYF.

In its sample, this clone was seen a few times. V and J are TRBV4-1 and TRBJ1-3; D is possibly TRBD1 (6 bases). V was shortened by 0 bases and J by 6 bases, with 15 bases between the two germline ends. CDR1 MGHRA and CDR2 YSYEKL come from the germline V gene. The CDR3 extends over 16 amino acids. CDR3 amino acids: CASSQEGTGSTNTIYF. CDR3 sequence (DNA): TGCGCCAGCAGCCAAGAGGGTACAGGGTCTACAAACACCATATATTTT.

This chain connects TRBV7-3 to TRBJ2-3, with 9 bases identical to TRBD1. Germline-derived CDR1 and CDR2 are SGHTA and FQGTGA. Losses at the gene ends were 5 bases for V and 2 bases for J; bases not matched to a gene: 5. The CDR3 length is 15 residues. This chain's CDR3 is CASSPDRGFTDTQYF. CDR3 sequence (DNA): TGTGCCAGCAGCCCCGACAGGGGGTTCACAGATACGCAGTATTTT.

The rearrangement uses TRBV6-5 and TRBJ1-1; D unclear. Germline CDR1 and CDR2: MNHEY and SVGAGI. Trimming removed 7 bases from V and 1 base from J, with 7 bases in between. The CDR3 runs to 12 residues. DNA for the CDR3: TGTGCCAGCAAAGTGGCGAACACTGAAGCTTTCTTT. Encoded protein: CASKVANTEAFF.

The chain combines TRBV9 with TRBJ1-1, with TRBD1 matching 8 bases. This CDR3 is built from 16 residues. The V gene end was trimmed by 3 bases and the J gene end by 0 bases; junction bases not matched to a gene: 7. Germline CDR1 reads SGDLS; CDR2 reads YYNGEE. For the CDR3, the DNA is TGTGCCAGCAGCGCAGACAGACAGGGGATGAACACTGAAGCTTTCTTT. Protein product: CASSADRQGMNTEAFF.

The genes are TRBV12-3 or TRBV12-4 and TRBJ1-1; D not certain. The CDR3 runs to 13 residues. V was pared by 3 bases and J by 1 base, with 6 bases between. The CDR3 DNA follows: TGTGCCAGCAGTTTCGGGAGGAACACTGAAGCTTTCTTT. Translation: CASSFGRNTEAFF.

The chain carries TRBV24-1 and TRBJ2-1; 9 positions match TRBD1. The CDR3 runs 17 residues. Germline V lookup: CDR1 KGHDR, CDR2 SFDVKD. V lost 3 bases to trimming and J lost 7 bases; unmatched junction nucleotides: 12. The CDR3 loop is CATSDPNPGTGRNEQFF. Here the CDR3 DNA reads TGTGCCACCAGTGATCCCAACCCCGGGACAGGGAGGAATGAGCAGTTCTTC.

The rearrangement joins TRBV19 to TRBJ2-3, with 8 bases lining up with TRBD2. The V segment lost 6 bases and the J segment 3 bases; nucleotides outside the gene matches: 8. Germline-derived CDR1 and CDR2 are LNHDA and SQIVND (reference sequence). The CDR3 spans 15 residues. The CDR3 loop is CASSPSGSGTDTQYF. DNA of the CDR3: TGTGCCAGTAGCCCGAGCGGGAGCGGGACAGATACGCAGTATTTT.

The chain couples TRBV5-5 to TRBJ2-7, with TRBD1 as a possible D gene (6 bases). Germline V gives CDR1 SGHKS, CDR2 YYEKEE (reference sequence). The V end lost 0 bases, the J end lost 4 bases, and 11 bases lay between the germline ends. CDR3 length: 14 residues. As DNA, the CDR3 is TGTGCCAGCAGCTTGGTCAGGGGACCATACGAGCAGTACTTC. This sequence encodes CASSLVRGPYEQYF.